The subject of this entry is one T cell receptor (beta chain). What it recognizes is unknown. The data derive from a study of cytomegalovirus exposure and HLA in healthy donors. The PCR employed 60 Vbeta primers together with 13 Jbeta primers. The assay was immunoSEQ multiplex PCR, and TCRdb's table has in-frame clones only and misses some. Among about 140,000 clones, roughly 80% were seen once, and the ten largest hold less than 1.5%. CDR1 is MNHEY, CDR2 SMNVEV, per germline (reference sequence). This CDR3 region has 14 residues. Trimming at V came to 6 bases and at J to 1 base, leaving 2 bases not matched to a gene. Whole-study results and caveats: When presence/absence was analysed, sequencing depth was taken to be roughly uniform across donors. Reportedly, cytomegalovirus status was diagnosed with high sensitivity and specificity. Among TCR sequences, most were rare, though some public TCRs appeared in many donors.

The origin of this receptor is a female donor in good health and CMV-seronegative. The V gene is TRBV27, the J gene TRBJ2-3; TRBD2 matches 9 bases. The specimen sequenced was PBMCs. CDR3 DNA sequence: TGTGCCAGCAGGTGGACTAGCGGCACAGATACGCAGTATTTT. It codes for CASRWTSGTDTQYF.